The next 21 T cell receptor beta chains were all read from a single sample in a study of OX40 agonist ivuxolimab in advanced cancers. The assay was immunoSEQ multiplex PCR, and TCRdb's table has in-frame clones only and misses some. The table has over 60,000 clones, around 84% seen once. Sequences were derived from CD4+ or CD8+ T cells sorted from blood, sampled in a trial of the OX40 agonist ivuxolimab. These receptor sequences come from an adult with an advanced solid tumor such as melanoma, head and neck, liver or kidney cancer.

This clone was recorded a few times. The rearrangement joins TRBV10-3 to TRBJ2-5; 10 bases agree with TRBD2. Germline V CDR1 and CDR2: ENHRY, SYGVKD. With 3 bases clipped from V and 1 base from J, the junction kept 2 bases outside the gene matches. CDR3 length: 15 residues. The CDR3 nucleotides read TGTGCCATCAGTGACCTAGCGGGGGTCCAAGAGACCCAGTACTTC. Its protein product is CAISDLAGVQETQYF.

This chain uses TRBV7-2 with TRBJ2-5; D could derive from TRBD1 or TRBD2 (5 bases each). Between the trimmed V and J ends, which lost 2 bases and 3 bases, there was a span of 10 bases. This CDR3 is 14 amino acids long. CDR1 and CDR2 from the germline V gene are SGHTA and FQGNSA. The DNA of the CDR3 is TGTGCCAGCAGCTTACTTGGGGGAAAAGAGACCCAGTACTTC. Translation: CASSLLGGKETQYF. Variable domain in full (rest from reference TRBV7-2 and TRBJ2-5): GAGVSQSPSNKVTEKGKDVELRCDPISGHTALYWYRQSLGQGLEFLIYFQGNSAPDKSGLPSDRFSAERTGGSVSTLTIQRTQQEDSAVYLCASSLLGGKETQYFGPGTRLLVL.

J is TRBJ2-5 and V is TRBV29-1, with 9 bases aligning to TRBD1. Germline lookup yields CDR1 SQVTM and CDR2 ANQGSEA. The CDR3 loop spans 15 amino acids. V trimming: 1 base; J trimming: 5 bases; junction bases outside the gene matches: 8. CDR3 sequence (DNA): TGCAGCGTTGAAGTCGGGGGACAGGGTCGGGAGACCCAGTACTTC. Translated, it gives CSVEVGGQGRETQYF. Full variable domain (remainder filled in from reference TRBV29-1 and TRBJ2-5): SAVISQKPSRDICQRGTSLTIQCQVDSQVTMMFWYRQQPGQSLTLIATANQGSEATYESGFVIDKFPISRPNLTFSTLTVSNMSPEDSSIYLCSVEVGGQGRETQYFGPGTRLLVL.

CDR3 bases: TGTGCCAGCAGCCCGGGACTCCTAAGGGCCTACAATGAGCAGTTCTTC. This codes for CASSPGLLRAYNEQFF. The chain links TRBV5-4 to TRBJ2-1; TRBD2 is a possible D gene (6 bases). V lost 4 bases and J lost 2, with 16 bases in between. The CDR3 extends over 16 amino acids. CDR1 is SGHNT, CDR2 YYREEE, per germline (reference sequence).

This chain links TRBV19 with TRBJ1-1; possibly TRBD1 for D (5 bases). The CDR3 is made up of 16 amino acids. The germline V and J ends were trimmed by 7 bases and 1 base, with 19 bases remaining between them. Germline CDR1 and CDR2: LNHDA and SQIVND (reference sequence). The CDR3 sequence: CASNWDRGGSNTEAFF. The CDR3 DNA reads as TGTGCCAGTAACTGGGACCGAGGTGGTTCGAACACTGAAGCTTTCTTT.

This chain connects TRBV28 to TRBJ1-1; a weak D match, TRBD1 (6 bases). Trimming took 6 bases from V and 7 from J, leaving 15 bases between them. The CDR3 spans 13 residues. CDR1 and CDR2 from the germline V gene are MDHEN and SYDVKM. Here the CDR3 DNA reads TGTGCCAGCAGGCTAGGGCACAGGGTTGAAGCTTTCTTT. This sequence encodes CASRLGHRVEAFF.

Regarding this clone: Other nucleotide sequences in the sample specify the same CDR3. The chain uses TRBV2 and TRBJ1-5; D gene uncertain. Looked up from germline, CDR1 is SNHLY and CDR2 is FYNNEI. The CDR3 contains 16 residues. The ends were cut back, 3 bases at V and 2 bases at J, with 14 bases in the middle. The CDR3 is CASSEWAIRGNQPQHF. The CDR3 DNA follows: TGTGCCAGCAGTGAGTGGGCCATCCGCGGCAATCAGCCCCAGCATTTT.

This clone was seen only once. This chain connects TRBV5-4 to TRBJ1-5; no definite D call. CDR1 and CDR2 (germline): SGHNT, YYREEE (reference sequence). V gave up 0 bases and J gave up 1 base, with 8 bases separating them. The CDR3 extends over 15 amino acids. The CDR3 reads CASSLGGDSNQPQHF. CDR3 DNA sequence: TGTGCCAGCAGCTTGGGGGGAGACAGCAATCAGCCCCAGCATTTT.

The V and J genes are TRBV19 and TRBJ2-3, with 11 bases aligning to TRBD2. The CDR3 loop spans 18 amino acids. The trim removed 3 bases at V and 0 bases at J, leaving 8 bases unmatched. CDR1 and CDR2 (germline): LNHDA, SQIVND (reference sequence). The CDR3 DNA reads TGTGCCAGTAGTATCTGGCTAGCGGGGGGTGGGAGCACAGATACGCAGTATTTT. This translates into CASSIWLAGGGSTDTQYF.

About this clone: The DNA is omitted, as the CDR3 cannot be located on it reliably, and the CDR3 follows TCRdb's listing. The chain carries TRBV21-1 and TRBJ1-5; the D call in the table, TRBD1, was not verified against the DNA. TRBV21-1 is noted as a pseudogene. Termini included, the CDR3 measures 15 amino acids. CDR3 loop: CASSKVGRGNQPQHF.

A note on this clone: A read error is the likely source, as a far larger clone sits one nucleotide away. The sample contains more than one DNA sequence encoding this CDR3. The rearrangement links TRBV5-1 to TRBJ1-2, with 8 bases aligning to TRBD1. Germline V gene data show CDR1 as SGHRS and CDR2 as YFSETQ. The CDR3 sequence is 14 residues long. This chain's CDR3 is CASSPWDRPFYYTF. In DNA form, the CDR3 reads TGTGCCAGCAGTCCCTGGGACAGGCCTTTTTATTACACCTTC.

This clone was counted a few times. The V gene is TRBV21-1, the J gene TRBJ1-5; the table's D call TRBD1 went unverified against the DNA. TRBV21-1 is classified as a pseudogene. The CDR3 consists of 14 residues. CDR3 residues: CASSRQGPDQPQHF. As DNA, the CDR3 is TGTGCCAGCAGCCGTCAGGGGCCTGATCAGCCCCAGCATTTT.

There are a few counts of this clone. The CDR3 loop reads CSVAGTAGYEQYF. The DNA of the CDR3 is TGCAGCGTTGCCGGGACAGCAGGCTACGAGCAGTACTTC. The chain is built from TRBV29-1 and TRBJ2-7; 7 bases are a match to TRBD1. Per the germline V gene, CDR1 is SQVTM and CDR2 is ANQGSEA. V lost 4 bases and J lost 3; bases outside the gene matches: 6. The CDR3 consists of 13 residues.

This clone has a single count. This sequence joins TRBV2 and TRBJ1-6, with no clear D. The CDR3 length is 15 residues. Trimming cost V 2 bases and J 7 bases, with 12 bases left between them. Germline values: CDR1 SNHLY, CDR2 FYNNEI. CDR3 DNA: TGTGCCAGCAGTGAACGGCGGGCGGACAATTCACCCCTCCACTTT. It codes for CASSERRADNSPLHF.

This clone has just a few counts. The V call is TRBV7-9, the J call TRBJ1-1, with D perhaps TRBD1 (5 bases). The CDR3 has 15 amino acids. Germline loops: CDR1 SEHNR, CDR2 FQNEAQ (reference sequence). Trimming left V 1 base short and J 4 bases short, with 13 bases between. The CDR3 loop reads CASSLVGGGGTEAFF. Here the CDR3 DNA reads TGTGCCAGCAGCTTAGTGGGGGGAGGTGGCACTGAAGCTTTCTTT.

The CDR3 coding sequence is TGTGCCAGCGTACCTAGCAGGGTATATGGCTACACCTTC. It yields the protein CASVPSRVYGYTF. V gene TRBV28 combines with J gene TRBJ1-2, with a tentative D call TRBD1 (5 bases). This CDR3 spans 13 amino acids. Trimming cost V 8 bases and J 5 bases, with 15 bases left between them. Germline lookup yields CDR1 MDHEN and CDR2 SYDVKM.

The chain uses TRBV19 and TRBJ1-1, with 8 bases that match TRBD1. J lost 5 bases, V lost 4 bases, and 6 bases had no gene match. The CDR3 covers 14 residues. The germline gives CDR1 LNHDA, CDR2 SQIVND (reference sequence). This CDR3 is CASSTRTGRTEAFF. Written as DNA, the CDR3 is TGTGCCAGTAGTACCCGGACAGGGCGAACTGAAGCTTTCTTT.

V is TRBV30 and J is TRBJ1-3; 9 bases match TRBD1. The germline V gene encodes CDR1 GTSNPN and CDR2 SVGIG (reference sequence). Trimming at V came to 6 bases and at J to 0 bases, leaving 6 bases not matched to a gene. The CDR3 is made up of 15 amino acids. The CDR3, as DNA: TGTGCCTGCGACAGGGGGGAAAGCTCTGGAAACACCATATATTTT. Translation: CACDRGESSGNTIYF.

V is TRBV9 and J is TRBJ2-3, with D unresolved. Germline loops: CDR1 SGDLS, CDR2 YYNGEE. The CDR3 sequence is 15 residues long. V lost 2 bases, J lost 3 bases, and 13 bases lay in between. The CDR3 is CASSVGQKKTDTQYF. In DNA form, the CDR3 reads TGTGCCAGCAGCGTTGGGCAGAAAAAAACAGATACGCAGTATTTT.

The chain carries TRBV7-9 and TRBJ2-5; D uncertain. With 2 bases removed from V and 1 base from J, the gap between germline ends came to 8 bases. Germline V gene sequence: CDR1 SEHNR, CDR2 FQNEAQ (reference sequence). The CDR3 spans 14 residues. The DNA of the CDR3 is TGTGCCAGCAGCTTACTATGGATCCAAGAGACCCAGTACTTC. Protein product: CASSLLWIQETQYF.

The V and J genes are TRBV2 and TRBJ2-3; D is ambiguous. V lost 6 bases and J lost 2, with 6 bases in between. The CDR3 loop spans 12 amino acids. Germline CDR1 and CDR2: SNHLY and FYNNEI. CDR3 in DNA: TGTGCCAGCAGGGCAGACACAGATACGCAGTATTTT. It codes for CASRADTDTQYF.